These 9 T cell receptor beta chains share one sample of origin, sequenced in a study of identical twins listed by TCRdb under 2016. Preparation of the library involved 5' RACE. Sequenced on an Illumina HiSeq 2000. Using fastp trimming at Q25 and MiXCR clonotype assembly, TCRdb reanalyzed the public sequencing data and kept in-frame beta chains. Rows with a matching CDR3 protein are joined into one entry that keeps the most common DNA and genes. Present in this sample are roughly 630,000 distinct CDR3 sequences, around 7.4% of which were seen just once. The ten largest clonotypes hold about 1.6% of the sample. The same data also contributed to another study, on yellow fever vaccine responses in identical twins.

Sample: PBMCs. These receptors came from a woman aged 18-30 years in good health.

Only a few counts were recorded for this clonotype. V and J are TRBV2 and TRBJ2-3; D possibly corresponds to TRBD2 (5 bases). Germline CDR1 is SNHLY and CDR2 is FYNNEI. This CDR3 has 13 amino acids. The germline V and J ends were trimmed by 6 bases and 4 bases, with 11 bases remaining between them. The CDR3 loop reads CASRAGLADTQYF. The DNA for the CDR3 is TGTGCCAGCAGGGCAGGACTCGCAGATACGCAGTATTTT. Filled out from reference TRBV2 and TRBJ2-3, the complete variable domain reads EPEVTQTPSHQVTQMGQEVILRCVPISNHLYFYWYRQILGQKVEFLVSFYNNEISEKSEIFDDQFSVERPDGSNFTLKIRSTKLEDSAMYFCASRAGLADTQYFGPGTRLTVL.

The gene calls are TRBV5-1 and TRBJ2-2; D not certain. The germline V gene has CDR1 SGHRS and CDR2 YFSETQ. The germline V and J ends were trimmed by 5 bases and 3 bases, with 11 bases remaining between them. The CDR3 consists of 14 residues. CDR3 in amino acids: CASRAPTDTGELFF. CDR3 coding DNA: TGCGCCAGCAGGGCGCCGACTGACACCGGGGAGCTGTTTTTT.

This clonotype was recorded a few times. The chain recombines TRBV6-1 with TRBJ1-2, with 7 positions matching TRBD1. Trimming took 7 bases from V and 6 from J; bases not matched to a gene: 14. Germline V gene sequence: CDR1 MNHNS, CDR2 SASEGT. The CDR3 covers 15 residues. The CDR3 loop reads CASNSMTGRSNGYTF. The CDR3 region has the DNA TGTGCCAGCAACTCTATGACAGGGCGGAGCAATGGCTACACCTTC.

In its sample, this clonotype was seen a few times. This chain links TRBV9 with TRBJ2-1, with 9 nucleotides matching TRBD2. Per the germline V gene, CDR1 is SGDLS and CDR2 is YYNGEE. This CDR3 comprises 17 residues. V lost 0 bases, J lost 6 bases, and 10 bases stayed unmatched. CDR3 nucleotide sequence: TGTGCCAGCAGCGTAGTCTCCCCTAGCGGGATGGGCAATGAGCAGTTCTTC. This gives the protein CASSVVSPSGMGNEQFF.

This clonotype was seen repeatedly, ten times or more. The gene calls are TRBV29-1 and TRBJ2-7; tentative D call: TRBD2 (5 bases). The CDR3 sequence is 14 residues long. V was shortened by 3 bases and J by 0 bases, with 12 bases between the two germline ends. Germline CDR1 SQVTM, CDR2 ANQGSEA. CDR3 DNA sequence: TGCAGCGTTGAGGTGGGAGAAAGCTCCTACGAGCAGTACTTC. It translates to CSVEVGESSYEQYF.

This clonotype showed up many times. The V call is TRBV20-1, the J call TRBJ1-1; no definite D call. Germline CDR1 is DFQATT and CDR2 is SNEGSKA (reference sequence). Trimming pared 6 bases from V and 5 bases from J, leaving 22 bases between. The CDR3 covers 15 residues. The CDR3 is CSARVLRALVTEAFF. CDR3 nucleotide sequence: TGCAGTGCCCGAGTTCTCCGGGCGTTGGTAACTGAAGCTTTCTTT.

The genes are TRBV5-1 and TRBJ2-2; D might be TRBD1 (6 bases). The CDR3 has 17 residues. The germline V and J ends were trimmed by 1 base and 2 bases, with 15 bases remaining between them. From germline, CDR1 is SGHRS and CDR2 YFSETQ. CDR3 region: CASSLSPGHLNTGELFF. CDR3 DNA sequence: TGCGCCAGCAGCTTGTCCCCGGGACACTTAAACACCGGGGAGCTGTTTTTT.

The chain employs TRBV6-1 and TRBJ1-4; D remains ambiguous. Trimming shortened V by 6 bases and J by 7 bases, and 15 bases separated the two germline ends. The CDR3 consists of 14 residues. In germline, CDR1 is MNHNS, CDR2 SASEGT. The CDR3 nucleotides are TGTGCCAGCAGAGTGTCCCTGAATGTTGAAAAACTGTTTTTT. It translates to CASRVSLNVEKLFF.

In its sample, this clonotype was seen a few times. This chain joins TRBV5-1 and TRBJ2-1, with 11 bases fitting TRBD2. J was trimmed by 4 bases and V by 7 bases; bases with no gene match: 7. In germline, CDR1 is SGHRS, CDR2 YFSETQ. The CDR3 totals 15 residues. This CDR3 reads CASCSGTSGYNEQFF. The CDR3 region has the DNA TGCGCCAGCTGCTCCGGGACTAGCGGTTACAATGAGCAGTTCTTC. The full variable domain, in which reference TRBV5-1 and TRBJ2-1 provide the parts outside the CDR3, is KAGVTQTPRYLIKTRGQQVTLSCSPISGHRSVSWYQQTPGQGLQFLFEYFSETQRNKGNFPGRFSGRQFSNSRSEMNVSTLELGDSALYLCASCSGTSGYNEQFFGPGTRLTVL.